The T cell receptor (beta chain) described here comes from a study of blood T cell repertoires in COVID-19. Across the study: From the United States, Italy and Spain came samples of acute and convalescent COVID-19.

Original processing methods: Scientists estimated how many nucleated cells there were by amplifying reference gene primers. The table came from immunoSEQ multiplex PCR; TCRdb's copy has only in-frame clones and leaves some out. That table supplies the V and J calls and clone size; D and trimming were determined from the DNA. Here the sample spans about 50,000 clones, 79% being singletons. V was clipped by 0 bases and J by 4 bases; unmatched bases: 0. The CDR3 consists of 14 residues. Looked up from germline, CDR1 is SGDLS and CDR2 is YYNGEE. Sequenced input: peripheral blood. The clonotype comes from a man aged 65 to 79 with acute or convalescent COVID-19. The chain carries TRBV9 and TRBJ2-1, with TRBD2 matching over 8 bases. The CDR3 reads CASSVGLAYNEQFF. The CDR3 DNA sequence: TGTGCCAGCAGCGTAGGACTAGCGTACAATGAGCAGTTCTTC.